Listed below are T cell receptor beta chains from one sample, sequenced in a study of T cell repertoires in cytomegalovirus infection. TCRdb reprocessed the reads via MiXCR and lists one record per CDR3 protein. The sample has about 140,000 distinct CDR3 sequences; 5% to 6.5% are singletons. Sequencing was carried out using PBMCs. Receptors originate from a human donor in good health (CMV status not recorded). Some clones in this sample may be carry-over from other donors' samples. Both conserved end residues are part of each CDR3. The D gene is left open where the match is weak. Expanded clones are given a class, and other clones once, few, many or no size at all.

j_gene,abundance,v_gene,d_gene,CDR3nt,CDR3aa
TRBJ1-2,many,TRBV28,NA,TGTGCCAGCAGTCTTATCGAGAGACTTAACTATGGCTACACCTTC,CASSLIERLNYGYTF
TRBJ2-1,many,TRBV20-1,TRBD1,TGCAGTGCTAAAAAGGGGACAGGGTGGCACAATGAGCAGTTCTTC,CSAKKGTGWHNEQFF
TRBJ1-3,many,TRBV12-5,NA,TGTGCTAGTGGTGTCGACAGTGGAAACACCATATATTTT,CASGVDSGNTIYF
TRBJ1-1,few,TRBV20-1,NA,TGCAGTGCTAGAGATCTCGGTGGAGGGGAATGGGAAGCTTTCTTT,CSARDLGGGEWEAFF
TRBJ1-1,NA,TRBV7-9,NA,TGTGCCAGCAGTCGAGGGATTGCAAATCCTGAAGCTTTCTTT,CASSRGIANPEAFF
TRBJ2-5,many,TRBV7-2,NA,TGTGCCAGCAGCTTATGGGGCGGAGATGAGACCCAGTACTTC,CASSLWGGDETQYF
TRBJ2-1,many,TRBV7-9,TRBD2,TGTGCCAGCAGCTTATTACGCGGCGGGGGGTTCTCGAGCTCCTACAATGAGCAGTTCTTC,CASSLLRGGGFSSSYNEQFF
TRBJ2-6,many,TRBV7-6,NA,TGTGCCAGCAGCGCTCATTCTGCCCTCTCTGGGGCCAACGTCCTGACTTTC,CASSAHSALSGANVLTF
TRBJ2-1,NA,TRBV20-1,TRBD2,TGCAGTGCTCGTCGACTAGCGGGGGGCCCCTACAATGAGCAGTTCTTC,CSARRLAGGPYNEQFF
TRBJ2-7,many,TRBV14,NA,TGTGCCAGCAGCCAAGACCCGGCCAGGGCCCACGAGCAGTACTTC,CASSQDPARAHEQYF
TRBJ2-1,many,TRBV27,TRBD1,TGTGCCAGCAGGATACAGGGGGCCAACAATGAGCAGTTCTTC,CASRIQGANNEQFF
TRBJ2-7,few,TRBV29-1,NA,TGCAGCGTAGGGACTTTCTTGGGCCACGAGCAGTACTTC,CSVGTFLGHEQYF
TRBJ1-1,few,TRBV7-9,TRBD1,TGTGCCAGCAGCAACAGGGGATTGGAAGCTTTCTTT,CASSNRGLEAFF
TRBJ1-4,NA,TRBV25-1,NA,TGTGCCAGCAGTGAATCTCTGATTATAGGAGGAACTAATGAAAAACTGTTTTTT,CASSESLIIGGTNEKLFF
TRBJ1-1,NA,TRBV7-2,NA,TGTGCCAGCAGCGGACAGTCTATTAACACTGAAGCTTTCTTT,CASSGQSINTEAFF
TRBJ2-1,NA,TRBV4-2,TRBD2,TGTGCCAGCACTCTGGGAGGGCCCAATGAGCAGTTCTTC,CASTLGGPNEQFF
TRBJ2-5,few,TRBV7-4,NA,TGTGCCAGCAGCCGACCTGGAGGACGGAGACAAGAGACCCAGTACTTC,CASSRPGGRRQETQYF
TRBJ2-2,many,TRBV20-1,NA,TGCAGTGCTAGAGTGGGTACAGCGAACACCGGGGAGCTGTTTTTT,CSARVGTANTGELFF
TRBJ1-1,many,TRBV5-4,TRBD1,TGTGCCAGCAGCGCGAAGGGACAGGGTCTTTGGCACACTGAAGCTTTCTTT,CASSAKGQGLWHTEAFF
TRBJ1-1,NA,TRBV5-5,NA,TGTGCCAGCAGCTTGCCCGGGGGAGGAGAAGCTTTCTTT,CASSLPGGGEAFF
TRBJ1-2,few,TRBV6-2/TRBV6-3,NA,TGTGCCAGCACCTCCCCCGGGGACTATGGCTACACCTTC,CASTSPGDYGYTF
TRBJ1-2,many,TRBV15,NA,TGTGCCACCAGCAGAGATCGCCAAAAGGCGCGGGGGTACACCTTC,CATSRDRQKARGYTF
TRBJ2-7,many,TRBV28,NA,TGTGCCAGCAGTTTACGTTTTGCCTACGAGCAGTACTTC,CASSLRFAYEQYF
TRBJ2-7,many,TRBV12-3/TRBV12-4,NA,TGTGCCAGCAGTCCCGTGGGGCTCTACGAGCAGTACTTC,CASSPVGLYEQYF
TRBJ1-6,NA,TRBV6-2/TRBV6-3,TRBD1,TGTGCCAGCTCAACGGGACAGACCTATTCACCCCTCCACTTT,CASSTGQTYSPLHF
TRBJ1-2,NA,TRBV24-1,NA,TGTGCCACCAGTGCCCCCTCCTTCGGCTACACCTTC,CATSAPSFGYTF
TRBJ2-7,NA,TRBV5-1,NA,TGCGCCAGCAGCTTGCGGGGGGCCTTGGACGAGCAGTACTTC,CASSLRGALDEQYF
TRBJ2-7,few,TRBV9,TRBD2,TGTGCCAGCAGCCGTAGCGGGGCCGAGCAGTACTTC,CASSRSGAEQYF
TRBJ1-2,many,TRBV10-3,TRBD1,TGTGCCACCGGGACAGCCAATAACTATGGCTACACCTTC,CATGTANNYGYTF
TRBJ1-5,many,TRBV7-8,TRBD1,TGTGCCAGCAGCTATAGAAGTGGGGGACAGGGGAATCAGCCCCAGCATTTT,CASSYRSGGQGNQPQHF
TRBJ2-1,many,TRBV7-2,NA,TGTGCCAGCAGCTTAGAGGGCGCGGGGAACTACAATGAGCAGTTCTTC,CASSLEGAGNYNEQFF
TRBJ1-1,few,TRBV20-1,NA,TGCAGTGCCGGGGGGGCAGCGAACACTGAAGCTTTCTTT,CSAGGAANTEAFF